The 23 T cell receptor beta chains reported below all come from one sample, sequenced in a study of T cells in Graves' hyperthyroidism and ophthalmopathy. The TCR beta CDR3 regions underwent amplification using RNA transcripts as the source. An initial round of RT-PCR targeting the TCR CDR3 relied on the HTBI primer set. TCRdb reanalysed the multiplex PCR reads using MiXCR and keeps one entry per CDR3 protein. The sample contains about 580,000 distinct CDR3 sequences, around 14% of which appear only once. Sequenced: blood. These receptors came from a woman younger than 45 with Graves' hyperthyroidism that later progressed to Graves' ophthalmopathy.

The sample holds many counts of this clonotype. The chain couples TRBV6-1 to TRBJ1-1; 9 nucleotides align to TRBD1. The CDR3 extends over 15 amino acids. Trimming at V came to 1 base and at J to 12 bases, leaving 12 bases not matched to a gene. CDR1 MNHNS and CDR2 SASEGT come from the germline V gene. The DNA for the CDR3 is TGTGCCAGCAGTGAAGGGGAATGGGACAGGGCTGGGACTTTCTTT. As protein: CASSEGEWDRAGTFF.

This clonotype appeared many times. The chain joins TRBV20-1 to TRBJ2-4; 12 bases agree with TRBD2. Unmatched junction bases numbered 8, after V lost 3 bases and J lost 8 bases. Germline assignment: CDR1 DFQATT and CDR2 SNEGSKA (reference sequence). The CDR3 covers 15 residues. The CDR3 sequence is CSASELAGGPYIQYF. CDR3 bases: TGCAGTGCTAGCGAGCTAGCGGGAGGGCCTTACATTCAGTACTTC.

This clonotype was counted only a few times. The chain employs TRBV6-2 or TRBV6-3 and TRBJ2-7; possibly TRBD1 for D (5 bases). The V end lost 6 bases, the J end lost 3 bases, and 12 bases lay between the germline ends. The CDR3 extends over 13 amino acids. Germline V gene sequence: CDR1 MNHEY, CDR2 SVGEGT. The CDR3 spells CASSSRTLYEQYF. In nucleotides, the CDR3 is TGTGCCAGCAGCTCCCGGACACTCTACGAGCAGTACTTC.

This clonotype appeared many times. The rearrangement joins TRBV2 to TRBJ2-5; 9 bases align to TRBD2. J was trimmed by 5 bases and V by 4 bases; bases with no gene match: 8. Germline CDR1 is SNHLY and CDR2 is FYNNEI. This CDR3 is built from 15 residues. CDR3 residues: CASSGGREGWETQYF. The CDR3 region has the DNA TGTGCCAGCAGTGGAGGGCGGGAGGGCTGGGAGACCCAGTACTTC.

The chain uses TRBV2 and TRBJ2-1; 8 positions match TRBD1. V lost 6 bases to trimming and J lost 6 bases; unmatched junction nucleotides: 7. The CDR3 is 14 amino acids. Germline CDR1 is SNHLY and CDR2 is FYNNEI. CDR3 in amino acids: CASSLRTGSNEQFF. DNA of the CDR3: TGTGCCAGCAGCTTAAGGACAGGGAGCAATGAGCAGTTCTTC.

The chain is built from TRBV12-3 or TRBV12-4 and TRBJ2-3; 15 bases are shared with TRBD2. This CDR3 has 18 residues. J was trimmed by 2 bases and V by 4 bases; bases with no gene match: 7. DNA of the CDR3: TGTGCCAGCAGTTCGGGACTAGCGGGAGGAATGTTCACAGATACGCAGTATTTT. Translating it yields CASSSGLAGGMFTDTQYF.

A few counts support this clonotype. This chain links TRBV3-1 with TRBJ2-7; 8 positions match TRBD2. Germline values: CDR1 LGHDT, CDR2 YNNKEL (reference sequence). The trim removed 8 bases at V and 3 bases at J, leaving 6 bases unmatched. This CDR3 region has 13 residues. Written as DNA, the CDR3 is TGTGCCAGCGGTGGAAGCGGGAGCTACGAGCAGTACTTC. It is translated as CASGGSGSYEQYF.

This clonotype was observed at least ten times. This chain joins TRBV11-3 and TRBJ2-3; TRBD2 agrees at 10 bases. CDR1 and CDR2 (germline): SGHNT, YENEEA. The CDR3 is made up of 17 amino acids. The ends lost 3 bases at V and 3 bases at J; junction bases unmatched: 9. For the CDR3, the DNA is TGTGCCAGCAGCTTTGGAGCTAGCGGGAGTTGGACAGATACGCAGTATTTT. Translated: CASSFGASGSWTDTQYF.

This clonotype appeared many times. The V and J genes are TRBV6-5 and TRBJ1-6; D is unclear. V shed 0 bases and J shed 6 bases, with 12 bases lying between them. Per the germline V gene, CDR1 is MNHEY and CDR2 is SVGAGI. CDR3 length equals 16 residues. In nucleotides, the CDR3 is TGTGCCAGCAGTTACTCATCGGCTTCCCCTAATTCACCCCTCCACTTT. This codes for CASSYSSASPNSPLHF.

The DNA for the CDR3 is TGCAGTGCTAGAAACAGGGGGTCCGGGGAGCTGTTTTTT. This translates into CSARNRGSGELFF. The J gene is TRBJ2-2, the V gene TRBV20-1, with 8 bases identical to TRBD1. Trimming cost V 2 bases and J 6 bases; bases outside gene matches: 2. The CDR3 length is 13 residues. CDR1 is DFQATT, CDR2 SNEGSKA, per germline (reference sequence).

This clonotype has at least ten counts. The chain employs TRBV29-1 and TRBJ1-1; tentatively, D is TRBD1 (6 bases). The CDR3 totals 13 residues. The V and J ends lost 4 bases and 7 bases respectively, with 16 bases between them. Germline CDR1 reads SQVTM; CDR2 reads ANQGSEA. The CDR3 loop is CSVAADGGLEAFF. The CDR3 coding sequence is TGCAGCGTTGCGGCGGATGGGGGGCTTGAAGCTTTCTTT.

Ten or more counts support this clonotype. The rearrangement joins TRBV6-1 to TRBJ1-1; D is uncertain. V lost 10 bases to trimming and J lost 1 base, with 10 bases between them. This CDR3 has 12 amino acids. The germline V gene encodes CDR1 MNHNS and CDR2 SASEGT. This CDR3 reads CAIFYGNTEAFF. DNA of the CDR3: TGTGCCATTTTTTATGGGAACACTGAAGCTTTCTTT.

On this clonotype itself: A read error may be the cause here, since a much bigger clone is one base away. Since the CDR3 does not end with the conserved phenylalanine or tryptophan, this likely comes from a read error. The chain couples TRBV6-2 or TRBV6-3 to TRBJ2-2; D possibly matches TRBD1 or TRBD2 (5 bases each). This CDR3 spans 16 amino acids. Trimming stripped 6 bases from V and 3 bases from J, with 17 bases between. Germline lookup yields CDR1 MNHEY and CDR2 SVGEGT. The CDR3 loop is CASSSLRGRDTGELFL. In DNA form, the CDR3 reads TGTGCCAGCAGCTCTTTGAGGGGCAGGGACACCGGGGAGCTGTTTCTT.

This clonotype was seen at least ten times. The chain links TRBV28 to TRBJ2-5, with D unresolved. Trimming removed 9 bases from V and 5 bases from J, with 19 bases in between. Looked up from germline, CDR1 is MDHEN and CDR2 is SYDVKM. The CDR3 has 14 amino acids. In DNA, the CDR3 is TGTGCCAGTCACCCAAGTATGGCACAGGAGACCCAGTACTTC. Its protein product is CASHPSMAQETQYF.

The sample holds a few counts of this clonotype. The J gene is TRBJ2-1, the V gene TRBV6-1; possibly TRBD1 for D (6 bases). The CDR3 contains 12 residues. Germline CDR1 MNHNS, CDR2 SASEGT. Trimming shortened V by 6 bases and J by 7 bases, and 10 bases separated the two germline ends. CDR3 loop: CASRLDRNEQFF. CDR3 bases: TGTGCCAGCAGACTTGACAGGAATGAGCAGTTCTTC.

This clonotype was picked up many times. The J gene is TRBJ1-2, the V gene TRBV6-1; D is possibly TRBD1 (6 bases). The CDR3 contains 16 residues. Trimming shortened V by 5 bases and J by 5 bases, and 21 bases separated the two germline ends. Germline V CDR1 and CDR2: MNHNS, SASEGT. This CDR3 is CASSYNRDTTEYGYTF. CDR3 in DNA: TGTGCCAGCAGTTATAACCGGGACACAACAGAATATGGCTACACCTTC.

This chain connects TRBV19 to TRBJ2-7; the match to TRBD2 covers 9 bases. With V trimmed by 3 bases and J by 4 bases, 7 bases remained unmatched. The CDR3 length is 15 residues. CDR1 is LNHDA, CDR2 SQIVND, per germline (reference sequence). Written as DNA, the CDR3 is TGTGCCAGTAGTATTGCGGCTAGCGGGAAGTACGAGCAGTACTTC. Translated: CASSIAASGKYEQYF. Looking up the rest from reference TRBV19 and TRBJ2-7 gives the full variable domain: DGGITQSPKYLFRKEGQNVTLSCEQNLNHDAMYWYRQDPGQGLRLIYYSQIVNDFQKGDIAEGYSVSREKKESFPLTVTSAQKNPTAFYLCASSIAASGKYEQYFGPGTRLTVT.

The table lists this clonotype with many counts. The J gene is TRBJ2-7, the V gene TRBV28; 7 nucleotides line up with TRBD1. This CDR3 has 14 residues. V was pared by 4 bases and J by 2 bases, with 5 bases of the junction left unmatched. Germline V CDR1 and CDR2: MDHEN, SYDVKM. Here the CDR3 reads CASSSPGTAYEQYF. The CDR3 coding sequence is TGTGCCAGCAGTTCCCCAGGGACAGCCTACGAGCAGTACTTC.

The CDR3 nucleotides are TGTGCCACCAGTGGGGGGACTTTCACAGATACGCAGTATTTT. Encoded protein: CATSGGTFTDTQYF. This chain joins TRBV24-1 and TRBJ2-3, with D maybe TRBD2 (6 bases). The germline gives CDR1 KGHDR, CDR2 SFDVKD. The CDR3 loop spans 14 amino acids. Trimming took off 5 bases at V and 2 bases at J, with 10 bases between the two ends.

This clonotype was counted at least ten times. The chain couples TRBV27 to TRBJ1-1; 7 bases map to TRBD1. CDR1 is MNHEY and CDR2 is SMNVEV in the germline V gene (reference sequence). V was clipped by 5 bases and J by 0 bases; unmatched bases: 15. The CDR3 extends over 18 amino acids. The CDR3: CASSPTGLESDLNTEAFF. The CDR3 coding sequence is TGTGCCAGCAGTCCGACAGGGCTTGAAAGCGACCTGAACACTGAAGCTTTCTTT.

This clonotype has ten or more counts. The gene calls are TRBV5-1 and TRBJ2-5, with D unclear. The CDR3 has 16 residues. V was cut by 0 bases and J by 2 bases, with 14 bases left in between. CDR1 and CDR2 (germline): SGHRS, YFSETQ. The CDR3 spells CASSLGSSRVQETQYF. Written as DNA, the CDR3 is TGCGCCAGCAGCTTGGGCTCATCAAGGGTTCAAGAGACCCAGTACTTC.

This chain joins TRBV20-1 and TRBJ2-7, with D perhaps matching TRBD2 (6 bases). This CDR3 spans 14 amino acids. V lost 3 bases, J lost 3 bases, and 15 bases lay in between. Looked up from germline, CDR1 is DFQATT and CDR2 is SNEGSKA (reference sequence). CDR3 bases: TGCAGTGCTAGGACGAGGCGGGGCCTCTACGAGCAGTACTTC. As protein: CSARTRRGLYEQYF.

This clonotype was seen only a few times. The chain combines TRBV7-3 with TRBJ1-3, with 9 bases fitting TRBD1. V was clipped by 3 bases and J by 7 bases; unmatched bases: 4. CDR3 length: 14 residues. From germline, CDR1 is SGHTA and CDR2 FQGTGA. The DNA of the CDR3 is TGTGCCAGCAGCTTTGACAGGGGGGAGAACACCATATATTTT. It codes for CASSFDRGENTIYF.